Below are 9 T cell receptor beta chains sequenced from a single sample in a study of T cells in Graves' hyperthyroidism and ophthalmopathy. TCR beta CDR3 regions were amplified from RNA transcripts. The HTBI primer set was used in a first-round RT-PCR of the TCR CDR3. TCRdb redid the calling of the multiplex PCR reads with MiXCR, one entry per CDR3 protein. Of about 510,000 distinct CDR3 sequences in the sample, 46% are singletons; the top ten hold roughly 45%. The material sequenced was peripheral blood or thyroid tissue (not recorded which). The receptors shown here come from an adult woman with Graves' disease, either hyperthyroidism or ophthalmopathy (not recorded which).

The CDR3 sequence: CASSQTHNALNTEAFF. The CDR3 DNA sequence: TGTGCCAGCAGCCAAACCCACAACGCCCTGAACACTGAAGCTTTCTTT. The V call is TRBV3-1, the J call TRBJ1-1; D not resolved. Germline CDR1 LGHDT, CDR2 YNNKEL (reference sequence). The V gene lost 2 bases and the J gene lost 0 bases, with 13 bases spanning the gap. This CDR3 spans 16 amino acids.

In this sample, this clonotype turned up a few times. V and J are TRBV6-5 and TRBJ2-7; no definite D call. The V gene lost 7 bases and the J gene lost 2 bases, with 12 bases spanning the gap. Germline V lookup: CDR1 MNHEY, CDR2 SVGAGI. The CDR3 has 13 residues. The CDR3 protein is CASTRPSTYEQYF. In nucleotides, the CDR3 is TGTGCCAGCACGAGGCCATCCACCTACGAGCAGTACTTC.

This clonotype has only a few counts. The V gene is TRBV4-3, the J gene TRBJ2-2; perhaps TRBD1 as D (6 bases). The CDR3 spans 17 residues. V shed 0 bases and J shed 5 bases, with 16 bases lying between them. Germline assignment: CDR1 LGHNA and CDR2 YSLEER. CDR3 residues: CASSQDRVAGDTGELFF. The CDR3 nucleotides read TGCGCCAGCAGCCAAGATCGAGTGGCAGGGGATACCGGGGAGCTGTTTTTT.

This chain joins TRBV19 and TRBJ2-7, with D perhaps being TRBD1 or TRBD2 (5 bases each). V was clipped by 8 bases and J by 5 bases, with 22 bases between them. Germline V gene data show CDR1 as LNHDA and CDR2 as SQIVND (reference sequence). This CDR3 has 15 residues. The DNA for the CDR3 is TGTGCCAGTTTTCCTCTGGGGGTGGGGGACCACGAGCAGTACTTC. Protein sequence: CASFPLGVGDHEQYF.

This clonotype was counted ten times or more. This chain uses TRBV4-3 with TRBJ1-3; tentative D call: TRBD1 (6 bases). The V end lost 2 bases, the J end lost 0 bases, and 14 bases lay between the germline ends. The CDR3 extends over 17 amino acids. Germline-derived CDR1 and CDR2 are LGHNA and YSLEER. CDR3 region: CASSQSRGRLSGNTIYF. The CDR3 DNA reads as TGCGCCAGCAGCCAAAGCAGGGGACGGCTCTCTGGAAACACCATATATTTT.

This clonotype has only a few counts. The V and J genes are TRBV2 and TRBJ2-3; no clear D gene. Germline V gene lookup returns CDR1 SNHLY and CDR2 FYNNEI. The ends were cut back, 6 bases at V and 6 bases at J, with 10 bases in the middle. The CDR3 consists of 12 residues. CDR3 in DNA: TGTGCCAGCAGCGCCTACGCCGATACGCAGTATTTT. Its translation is CASSAYADTQYF.

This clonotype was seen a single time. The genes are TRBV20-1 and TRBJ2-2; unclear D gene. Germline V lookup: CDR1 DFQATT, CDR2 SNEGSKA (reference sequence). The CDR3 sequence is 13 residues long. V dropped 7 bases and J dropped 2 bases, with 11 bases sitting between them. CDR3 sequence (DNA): TGCAGTGTATACGTCATAAACACCGGGGAGCTGTTTTTT. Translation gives CSVYVINTGELFF.

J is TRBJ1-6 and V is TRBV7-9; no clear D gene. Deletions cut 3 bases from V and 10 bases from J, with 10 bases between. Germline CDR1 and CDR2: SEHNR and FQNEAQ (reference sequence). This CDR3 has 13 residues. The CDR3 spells CASSFSPDSPLHF. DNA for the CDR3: TGTGCCAGCAGCTTTAGCCCTGACTCACCCCTCCACTTT.

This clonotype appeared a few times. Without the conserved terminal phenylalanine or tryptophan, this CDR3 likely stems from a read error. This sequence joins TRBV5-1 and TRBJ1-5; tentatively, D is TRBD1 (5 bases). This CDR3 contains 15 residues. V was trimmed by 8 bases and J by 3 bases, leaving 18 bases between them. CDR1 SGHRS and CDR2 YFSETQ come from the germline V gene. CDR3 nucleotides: TGCGCCAGTTCACCTGGGACTGGATCCAATCAGCCCCAGCATCTT. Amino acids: CASSPGTGSNQPQHL.